Reported below is one T cell receptor (beta chain). Only in-frame clones appear in the TCRdb table, and some are missing; sequencing was by immunoSEQ multiplex PCR. The sample carries about 300,000 clones, about 72% recorded once. The data are from a study of cytotoxic CD8 clonotypes in ibrutinib-treated CLL. Germline V gives CDR1 SQVTM, CDR2 ANQGSEA. CDR3 length: 13 amino acids. Trimming shortened V by 1 base and J by 2 bases, and 9 bases separated the two germline ends. This chain connects TRBV29-1 to TRBJ2-7, with D hard to call. The receptor's source is a human donor with chronic lymphocytic leukemia. The sequencing here drew on PBMCs, taken at disease progression, from a patient treated with ibrutinib. CDR3 residues: CSVEGGTPYEQYF. CDR3 DNA: TGCAGCGTTGAAGGCGGAACCCCCTACGAGCAGTACTTC.